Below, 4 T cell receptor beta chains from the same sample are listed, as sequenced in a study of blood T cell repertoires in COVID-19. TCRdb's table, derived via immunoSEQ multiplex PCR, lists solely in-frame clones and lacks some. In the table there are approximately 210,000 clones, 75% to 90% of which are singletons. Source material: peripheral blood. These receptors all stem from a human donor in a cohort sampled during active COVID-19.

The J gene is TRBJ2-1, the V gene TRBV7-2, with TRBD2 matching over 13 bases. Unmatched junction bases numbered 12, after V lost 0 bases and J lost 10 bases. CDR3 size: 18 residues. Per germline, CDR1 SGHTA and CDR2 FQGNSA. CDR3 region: CASSLAAVTSGRAGEQFF. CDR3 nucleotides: TGTGCCAGCAGCTTAGCCGCCGTTACTAGCGGGAGGGCGGGGGAGCAGTTCTTC.

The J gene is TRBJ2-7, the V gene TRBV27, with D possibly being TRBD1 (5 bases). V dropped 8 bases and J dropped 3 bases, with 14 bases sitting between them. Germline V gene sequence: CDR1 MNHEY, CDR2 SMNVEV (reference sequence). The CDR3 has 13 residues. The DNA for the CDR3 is TGTGCCAGCCGGCGACAGCAAGGCTACGAGCAGTACTTC. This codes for CASRRQQGYEQYF.

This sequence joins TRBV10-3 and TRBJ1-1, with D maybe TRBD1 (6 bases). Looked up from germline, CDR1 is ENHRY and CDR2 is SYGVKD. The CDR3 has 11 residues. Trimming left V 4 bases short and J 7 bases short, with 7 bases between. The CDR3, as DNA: TGTGCCATCAGTGTAGGGGGTGAAGCTTTCTTT. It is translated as CAISVGGEAFF.

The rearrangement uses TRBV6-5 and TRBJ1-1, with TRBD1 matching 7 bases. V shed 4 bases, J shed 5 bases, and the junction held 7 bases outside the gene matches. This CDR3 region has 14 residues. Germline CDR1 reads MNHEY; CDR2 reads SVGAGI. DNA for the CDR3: TGTGCCAGCAGTTTCCCCTACAGGGGTACTGAAGCTTTCTTT. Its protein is CASSFPYRGTEAFF.